The 16 T cell receptor beta chains below come from one sample, sequenced in a study of T cell responses to AZD1222 COVID-19 vaccine. Clones were sequenced by immunoSEQ multiplex PCR, and TCRdb holds only the in-frame ones, with some missing. The sample shows around 130,000 clones, about 88% of them seen only once. Sequencing used peripheral blood, obtained on day 0 of AZD1222 vaccination. All receptors derive from an adult in good health.

This clone has a single count. Other DNA sequences in the sample encode the same CDR3. J is TRBJ1-5 and V is TRBV19, with D possibly TRBD1 on 6 matching bases. Deletions cut 4 bases from V and 2 bases from J, with 15 bases between. The CDR3 extends over 16 amino acids. CDR1 is LNHDA, CDR2 SQIVND, per germline (reference sequence). CDR3: CASSRFQGRGNQPQHF. The CDR3 region has the DNA TGTGCCAGTAGTAGGTTCCAGGGGAGGGGCAATCAGCCCCAGCATTTT.

DNA of the CDR3: TGTGCCTGGAGTGCGACCTTGGGGACCATTAACTATGGCTACACCTTC. This translates into CAWSATLGTINYGYTF. The genes are TRBV30 and TRBJ1-2; D may be TRBD1 (5 bases). Germline CDR1 reads GTSNPN; CDR2 reads SVGIG (reference sequence). The CDR3 has 16 residues. Trimming took off 1 base at V and 1 base at J, with 16 bases between the two ends.

This clone showed up just once. This sequence joins TRBV28 and TRBJ2-3; a weak D match, TRBD2 (6 bases). From germline, CDR1 is MDHEN and CDR2 SYDVKM. Trimming shortened V by 4 bases and J by 0 bases, and 11 bases separated the two germline ends. The CDR3 contains 15 residues. The CDR3 DNA is TGTGCCAGCAGTTGGGAGGCCACAAGCACAGATACGCAGTATTTT. Translating gives CASSWEATSTDTQYF.

This chain joins TRBV5-1 and TRBJ2-1; D may be TRBD2 (6 bases). The CDR3 is 15 amino acids. Trimming took off 1 base at V and 0 bases at J, with 8 bases between the two ends. Germline CDR1 is SGHRS and CDR2 is YFSETQ. CDR3 region: CASSLREDSYNEQFF. As DNA, the CDR3 is TGCGCCAGCAGCTTGAGGGAGGACTCCTACAATGAGCAGTTCTTC. The entire variable domain, with the rest obtained from reference TRBV5-1 and TRBJ2-1, is as follows: KAGVTQTPRYLIKTRGQQVTLSCSPISGHRSVSWYQQTPGQGLQFLFEYFSETQRNKGNFPGRFSGRQFSNSRSEMNVSTLELGDSALYLCASSLREDSYNEQFFGPGTRLTVL.

The J gene is TRBJ2-7, the V gene TRBV5-4; the D gene is possibly TRBD2 (6 bases). The CDR3 is 17 amino acids. Per the germline V gene, CDR1 is SGHNT and CDR2 is YYREEE (reference sequence). V shed 0 bases and J shed 4 bases, with 20 bases lying between them. The DNA of the CDR3 is TGTGCCAGCAGCTTGGATCCCGAAGCGGGTCGAAAGTACGAGCAGTACTTC. It encodes CASSLDPEAGRKYEQYF.

V and J are TRBV2 and TRBJ2-3; D call uncertain. CDR3 size: 11 residues. Trimming shortened V by 0 bases and J by 15 bases, and 10 bases separated the two germline ends. Per germline, CDR1 SNHLY and CDR2 FYNNEI. The CDR3 nucleotides read TGTGCCAGCAGTGAAGCGGGCACTTCCTATTTT. Protein sequence: CASSEAGTSYF.

This rearrangement joins TRBV10-3 to TRBJ2-1, with 7 bases fitting TRBD1. J gave up 7 bases and V 0 bases, and 3 bases lay outside the gene matches. The germline V gene encodes CDR1 ENHRY and CDR2 SYGVKD. The CDR3 totals 14 residues. In DNA form, the CDR3 reads TGTGCCATCAGTGAGTCGAAACAGGGGAATGAGCAGTTCTTC. This gives the protein CAISESKQGNEQFF.

The chain uses TRBV6-5 and TRBJ2-2; D is unclear. Deletions cut 6 bases from V and 7 bases from J, with 12 bases between. Germline loops: CDR1 MNHEY, CDR2 SVGAGI. The CDR3 totals 13 residues. CDR3 DNA sequence: TGTGCCAGCAGCCTCAGGCCCGGCGGGGAGCTGTTTTTT. Its translation is CASSLRPGGELFF.

The chain combines TRBV5-4 with TRBJ1-6; a possible D gene is TRBD1 (6 bases). V was shortened by 3 bases and J by 14 bases, with 18 bases between the two germline ends. Germline lookup yields CDR1 SGHNT and CDR2 YYREEE (reference sequence). This CDR3 has 14 amino acids. The CDR3 nucleotides are TGTGCCAGCAGCTCCCCGGGGGCCCTCCGGGCCCTCCACTTT. Amino acids: CASSSPGALRALHF.

V gene TRBV10-3 combines with J gene TRBJ1-1; D possibly corresponds to TRBD1 (6 bases). CDR1 is ENHRY, CDR2 SYGVKD, per germline. CDR3 size: 13 residues. Between the trimmed V and J ends, which lost 2 bases and 11 bases, there was a span of 15 bases. The CDR3: CAISEITGIGAFF. The CDR3 region has the DNA TGTGCCATCAGTGAGATAACAGGGATAGGGGCTTTCTTT.

The rearrangement joins TRBV19 to TRBJ1-1; 7 nucleotides agree with TRBD1. Trimming at V came to 6 bases and at J to 2 bases, leaving 9 bases not matched to a gene. This CDR3 contains 15 residues. The V gene's germline CDR1 is LNHDA and CDR2 SQIVND (reference sequence). The CDR3 loop is CASRTSGTANTEAFF. The CDR3 bases are TGTGCCAGTAGGACTTCCGGGACAGCAAACACTGAAGCTTTCTTT.

The chain has TRBV5-4 and TRBJ2-7; weak D call: TRBD2 (5 bases). CDR1 and CDR2 (germline): SGHNT, YYREEE (reference sequence). The V gene lost 4 bases and the J gene lost 5 bases, with 16 bases spanning the gap. The CDR3 runs to 14 residues. The CDR3 sequence is CASSRGSIGDEQYF. Written as DNA, the CDR3 is TGTGCCAGCAGCCGCGGGTCGATCGGAGACGAGCAGTACTTC.

The chain combines TRBV14 with TRBJ2-5; the D is unclear. This CDR3 comprises 13 residues. Germline loops: CDR1 SGHDN, CDR2 FVKESK. The germline V and J ends were trimmed by 3 bases and 0 bases, with 5 bases remaining between them. In DNA, the CDR3 is TGTGCCAGCAGCCAGGCGTACCAAGAGACCCAGTACTTC. Translating it yields CASSQAYQETQYF.

This sequence joins TRBV6-5 and TRBJ1-6; no definite D call. The CDR3 length is 10 residues. The ends were cut back, 8 bases at V and 11 bases at J, with 7 bases in the middle. Per germline, CDR1 MNHEY and CDR2 SVGAGI. The DNA for the CDR3 is TGTGCCAGCGGCCCGGCACCCCTCCACTTT. Translation: CASGPAPLHF.

This clone showed up just once. The J gene is TRBJ1-1, the V gene TRBV11-3, with D tentatively TRBD1 (5 bases). This CDR3 has 14 amino acids. The germline V and J ends were trimmed by 5 bases and 1 base, with 11 bases remaining between them. Germline values: CDR1 SGHNT, CDR2 YENEEA. This chain's CDR3 is CASSPGGGNTEAFF. The CDR3 DNA follows: TGTGCCAGCAGCCCTGGGGGGGGGAACACTGAAGCTTTCTTT.

The chain has TRBV4-3 and TRBJ2-5; 11 nucleotides match TRBD2. Trimming took 0 bases from V and 4 from J; bases not matched to a gene: 10. Per the germline V gene, CDR1 is LGHNA and CDR2 is YSLEER. This CDR3 spans 18 amino acids. The CDR3 loop is CASSQDPATSGSGETQYF. In DNA, the CDR3 is TGCGCCAGCAGCCAAGACCCCGCCACTAGCGGGAGTGGAGAGACCCAGTACTTC.